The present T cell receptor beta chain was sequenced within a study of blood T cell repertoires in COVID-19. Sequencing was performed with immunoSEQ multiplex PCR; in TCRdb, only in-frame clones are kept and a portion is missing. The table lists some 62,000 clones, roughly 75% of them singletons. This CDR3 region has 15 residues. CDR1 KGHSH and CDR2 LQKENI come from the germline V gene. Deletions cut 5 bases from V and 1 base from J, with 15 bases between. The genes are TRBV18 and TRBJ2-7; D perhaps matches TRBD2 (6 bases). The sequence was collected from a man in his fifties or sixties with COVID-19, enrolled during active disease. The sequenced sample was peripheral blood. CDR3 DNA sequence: TGTGCCAGCTCAGAGGGACTTACACCGTCCTACGAGCAGTACTTC. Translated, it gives CASSEGLTPSYEQYF.